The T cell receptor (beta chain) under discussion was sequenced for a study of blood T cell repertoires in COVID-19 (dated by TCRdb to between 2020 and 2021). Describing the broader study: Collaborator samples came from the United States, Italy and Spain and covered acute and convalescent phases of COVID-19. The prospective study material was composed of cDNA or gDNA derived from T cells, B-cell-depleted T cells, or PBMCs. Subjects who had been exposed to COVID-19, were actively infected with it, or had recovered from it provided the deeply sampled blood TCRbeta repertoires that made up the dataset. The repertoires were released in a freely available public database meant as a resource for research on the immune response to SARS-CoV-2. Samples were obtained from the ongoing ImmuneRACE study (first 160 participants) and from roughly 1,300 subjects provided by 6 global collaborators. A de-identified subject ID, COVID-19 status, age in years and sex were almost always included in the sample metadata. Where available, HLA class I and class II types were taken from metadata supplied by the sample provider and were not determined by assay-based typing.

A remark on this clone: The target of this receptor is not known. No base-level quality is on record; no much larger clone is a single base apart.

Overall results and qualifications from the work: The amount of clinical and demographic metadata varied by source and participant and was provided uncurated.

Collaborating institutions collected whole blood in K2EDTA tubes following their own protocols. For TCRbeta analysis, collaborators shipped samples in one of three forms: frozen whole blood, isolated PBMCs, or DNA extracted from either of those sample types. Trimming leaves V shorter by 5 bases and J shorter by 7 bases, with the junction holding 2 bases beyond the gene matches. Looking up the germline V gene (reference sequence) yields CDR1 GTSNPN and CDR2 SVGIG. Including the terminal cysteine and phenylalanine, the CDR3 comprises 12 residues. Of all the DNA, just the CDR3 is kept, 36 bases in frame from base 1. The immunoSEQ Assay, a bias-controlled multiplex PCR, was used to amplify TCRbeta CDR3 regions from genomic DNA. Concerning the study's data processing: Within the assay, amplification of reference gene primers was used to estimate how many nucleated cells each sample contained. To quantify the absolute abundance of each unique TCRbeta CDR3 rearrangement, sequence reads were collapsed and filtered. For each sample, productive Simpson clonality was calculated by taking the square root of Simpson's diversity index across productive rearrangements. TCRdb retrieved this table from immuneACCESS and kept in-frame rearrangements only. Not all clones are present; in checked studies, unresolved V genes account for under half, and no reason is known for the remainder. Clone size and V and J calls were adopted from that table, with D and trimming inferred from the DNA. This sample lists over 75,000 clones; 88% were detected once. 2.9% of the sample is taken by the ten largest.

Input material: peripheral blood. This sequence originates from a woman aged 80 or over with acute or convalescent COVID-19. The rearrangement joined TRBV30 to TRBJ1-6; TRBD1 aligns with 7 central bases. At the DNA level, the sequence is TGTGCCTGGGAGACAGGGAATTCACCCCTCCACTTT. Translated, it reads CAWETGNSPLHF.